This is a list of T cell receptor beta chains from one sample in a study of naive and memory T cell subsets. In TCRdb, the UMI-ligation and nested PCR reads were re-called with MiXCR into one record per CDR3 protein. Among 120,000 to 150,000 distinct CDR3 sequences listed, 22% were seen once. Sequencing was done on a sample of naive CD4+ T cells from blood. The origin of the receptors is a human donor in good health. Both conserved end residues are part of each CDR3. Fields, in order: V gene, clone size, D gene, J gene, CDR3 protein, CDR3 DNA. D genes are given only for firm matches. Expanded clones are given a class, and other clones once, few, many or no size at all.

v_gene: TRBV14
abundance: -
d_gene: TRBD2
j_gene: TRBJ2-1
CDR3aa: CASSRSGITYNEQFF
CDR3nt: TGTGCCAGCAGCCGCAGCGGGATTACCTACAATGAGCAGTTCTTC

v_gene: TRBV15
abundance: -
d_gene: TRBD1
j_gene: TRBJ2-7
CDR3aa: CATSRDRGLSYEQYF
CDR3nt: TGTGCCACCAGCAGAGACAGGGGGCTCTCCTACGAGCAGTACTTC

v_gene: TRBV24-1
abundance: few
d_gene: -
j_gene: TRBJ2-2
CDR3aa: CAIGFLGELFF
CDR3nt: TGTGCCATCGGCTTTTTGGGGGAGCTGTTTTTT

v_gene: TRBV29-1
abundance: many
d_gene: TRBD2
j_gene: TRBJ2-3
CDR3aa: CSVGLAGVGDTQYF
CDR3nt: TGCAGCGTTGGGCTAGCGGGAGTAGGTGATACGCAGTATTTT

v_gene: TRBV29-1
abundance: many
d_gene: TRBD2
j_gene: TRBJ2-1
CDR3aa: CSVCLAGREQFF
CDR3nt: TGCAGCGTTTGTCTAGCGGGACGCGAGCAGTTCTTC

v_gene: TRBV28
abundance: few
d_gene: -
j_gene: TRBJ1-1
CDR3aa: CASRERNTEAFF
CDR3nt: TGTGCCAGCAGAGAACGAAACACTGAAGCTTTCTTT

v_gene: TRBV6-2/TRBV6-3
abundance: few
d_gene: -
j_gene: TRBJ2-3
CDR3aa: CASSYAGSRGTDTQYF
CDR3nt: TGTGCCAGCAGTTATGCTGGGTCCCGTGGCACAGATACGCAGTATTTT

v_gene: TRBV27
abundance: -
d_gene: -
j_gene: TRBJ1-6
CDR3aa: CASSLGQVNNSPLHF
CDR3nt: TGTGCCAGCAGTTTAGGCCAAGTTAATAATTCACCCCTCCACTTT

v_gene: TRBV20-1
abundance: -
d_gene: TRBD1
j_gene: TRBJ1-2
CDR3aa: CSAMQGDSTYGYTF
CDR3nt: TGCAGTGCTATGCAGGGGGATTCGACCTATGGCTACACCTTC

v_gene: TRBV29-1
abundance: few
d_gene: -
j_gene: TRBJ1-1
CDR3aa: CSVELTVLGTEAFF
CDR3nt: TGCAGCGTTGAACTGACGGTTTTGGGCACTGAAGCTTTCTTT

v_gene: TRBV12-3/TRBV12-4
abundance: -
d_gene: TRBD1
j_gene: TRBJ1-4
CDR3aa: CASSLAGGNNEKLFF
CDR3nt: TGTGCCAGCAGTTTGGCAGGGGGCAATAATGAAAAACTGTTTTTT

v_gene: TRBV7-2
abundance: few
d_gene: TRBD1
j_gene: TRBJ2-3
CDR3aa: CASKQGPSADTQYF
CDR3nt: TGTGCCAGCAAACAGGGGCCCAGTGCAGATACGCAGTATTTT

v_gene: TRBV28
abundance: few
d_gene: -
j_gene: TRBJ1-1
CDR3aa: CASSTLLEAFF
CDR3nt: TGTGCCAGCAGTACCCTCCTTGAAGCTTTCTTT

v_gene: TRBV5-1
abundance: -
d_gene: -
j_gene: TRBJ2-3
CDR3aa: CASSLDLNTQYF
CDR3nt: TGCGCCAGCAGCTTGGACTTAAATACGCAGTATTTT

v_gene: TRBV29-1
abundance: -
d_gene: -
j_gene: TRBJ1-1
CDR3aa: CSVVTGHTEAFF
CDR3nt: TGCAGCGTTGTCACAGGCCACACTGAAGCTTTCTTT

v_gene: TRBV12-3/TRBV12-4
abundance: few
d_gene: -
j_gene: TRBJ2-1
CDR3aa: CASSLRREQFF
CDR3nt: TGTGCCAGCAGTTTGCGGCGGGAGCAGTTCTTC

v_gene: TRBV6-5
abundance: -
d_gene: TRBD1
j_gene: TRBJ2-7
CDR3aa: CASSRTRDSRSYEQYF
CDR3nt: TGTGCCAGCAGTAGAACACGGGACAGCCGTTCCTACGAGCAGTACTTC

v_gene: TRBV28
abundance: -
d_gene: TRBD1
j_gene: TRBJ1-3
CDR3aa: CASRPQTGSGNTIYF
CDR3nt: TGTGCCAGCAGACCCCAGACAGGGTCTGGAAACACCATATATTTT

v_gene: TRBV20-1
abundance: few
d_gene: -
j_gene: TRBJ2-5
CDR3aa: CSASDARRTQETQYF
CDR3nt: TGCAGTGCTTCCGACGCGCGACGGACTCAAGAGACCCAGTACTTC

v_gene: TRBV5-6
abundance: -
d_gene: -
j_gene: TRBJ2-1
CDR3aa: CASSFLRQGSYNEQFF
CDR3nt: TGTGCCAGCAGCTTTCTAAGGCAGGGCTCCTACAATGAGCAGTTCTTC

v_gene: TRBV9
abundance: -
d_gene: -
j_gene: TRBJ1-1
CDR3aa: CASSVIPSRAEAFF
CDR3nt: TGTGCCAGCAGCGTAATCCCTTCACGGGCTGAAGCTTTCTTT

v_gene: TRBV3-1
abundance: few
d_gene: -
j_gene: TRBJ2-5
CDR3aa: CASSQGAETQYF
CDR3nt: TGTGCCAGCAGCCAAGGAGCAGAGACCCAGTACTTC

v_gene: TRBV5-1
abundance: many
d_gene: -
j_gene: TRBJ2-3
CDR3aa: CASSFGVQGTDTQYF
CDR3nt: TGCGCCAGCAGTTTCGGGGTACAAGGCACAGATACGCAGTATTTT

v_gene: TRBV27
abundance: -
d_gene: -
j_gene: TRBJ2-3
CDR3aa: CASSSQLVADTQYF
CDR3nt: TGTGCCAGCAGTTCCCAACTAGTGGCAGATACGCAGTATTTT

v_gene: TRBV28
abundance: -
d_gene: -
j_gene: TRBJ2-6
CDR3aa: CASSAPGRSGANVLTF
CDR3nt: TGTGCCAGCAGTGCCCCGGGGCGCTCTGGGGCCAACGTCCTGACTTTC

v_gene: TRBV28
abundance: -
d_gene: -
j_gene: TRBJ1-5
CDR3aa: CASSYPQDSSNQPQHF
CDR3nt: TGCGCCAGCAGTTACCCCCAGGACAGCTCCAATCAGCCCCAGCATTTT

v_gene: TRBV18
abundance: few
d_gene: TRBD1
j_gene: TRBJ2-1
CDR3aa: CASSPDLGTGASNEQFF
CDR3nt: TGTGCCAGCTCACCTGACCTTGGGACAGGGGCAAGCAATGAGCAGTTCTTC

v_gene: TRBV12-3/TRBV12-4
abundance: -
d_gene: -
j_gene: TRBJ2-1
CDR3aa: CASSWDRSNEQFF
CDR3nt: TGTGCCAGCAGTTGGGATAGGAGCAATGAGCAGTTCTTC